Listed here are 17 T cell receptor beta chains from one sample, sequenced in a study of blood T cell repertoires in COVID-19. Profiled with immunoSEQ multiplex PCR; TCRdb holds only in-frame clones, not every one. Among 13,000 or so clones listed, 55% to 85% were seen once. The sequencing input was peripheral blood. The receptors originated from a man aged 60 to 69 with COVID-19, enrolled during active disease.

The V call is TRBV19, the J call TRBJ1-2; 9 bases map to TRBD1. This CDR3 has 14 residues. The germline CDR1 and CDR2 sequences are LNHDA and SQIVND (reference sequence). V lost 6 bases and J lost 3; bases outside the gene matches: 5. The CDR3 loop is CASSTGQGYYGYTF. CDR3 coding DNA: TGTGCCAGTAGCACGGGACAGGGTTACTATGGCTACACCTTC.

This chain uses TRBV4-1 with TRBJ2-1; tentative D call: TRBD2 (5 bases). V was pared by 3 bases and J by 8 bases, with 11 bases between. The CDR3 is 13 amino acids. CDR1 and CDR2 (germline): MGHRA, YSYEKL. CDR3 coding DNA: TGCGCCAGCAGCCATCCCAAGAGGGATGAGCAGTTCTTC. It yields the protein CASSHPKRDEQFF.

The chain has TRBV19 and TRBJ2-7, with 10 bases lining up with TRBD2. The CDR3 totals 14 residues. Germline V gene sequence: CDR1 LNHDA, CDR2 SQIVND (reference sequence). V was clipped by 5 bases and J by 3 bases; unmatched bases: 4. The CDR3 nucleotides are TGTGCCAGTAGTCCCAGCGGGAGGGACTACGAGCAGTACGTC. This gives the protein CASSPSGRDYEQYV.

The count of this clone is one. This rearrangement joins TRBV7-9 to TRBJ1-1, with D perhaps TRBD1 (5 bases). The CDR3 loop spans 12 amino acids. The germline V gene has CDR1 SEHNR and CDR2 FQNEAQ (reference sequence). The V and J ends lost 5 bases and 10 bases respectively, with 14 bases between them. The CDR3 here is CASSAGTLLAFF. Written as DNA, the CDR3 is TGTGCCAGCAGCGCGGGGACCCTTCTAGCTTTCTTT.

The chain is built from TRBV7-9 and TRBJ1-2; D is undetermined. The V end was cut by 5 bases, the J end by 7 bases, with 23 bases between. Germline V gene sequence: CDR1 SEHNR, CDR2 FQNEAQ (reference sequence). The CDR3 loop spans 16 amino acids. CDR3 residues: CASSLAELVGHGGYTF. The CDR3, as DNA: TGTGCCAGCAGCCTTGCTGAACTGGTTGGGCATGGTGGCTACACCTTC.

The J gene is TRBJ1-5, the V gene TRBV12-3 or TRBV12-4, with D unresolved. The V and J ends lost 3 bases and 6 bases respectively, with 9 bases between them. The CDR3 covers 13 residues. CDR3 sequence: CASSFGRGQPQHF. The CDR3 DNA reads TGTGCCAGCAGTTTTGGGCGGGGTCAGCCCCAGCATTTT.

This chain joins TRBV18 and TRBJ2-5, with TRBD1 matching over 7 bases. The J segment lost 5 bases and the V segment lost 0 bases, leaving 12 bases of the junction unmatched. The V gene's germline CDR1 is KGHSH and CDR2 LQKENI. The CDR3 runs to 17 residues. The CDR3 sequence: CASSPPAGTASGETQYF. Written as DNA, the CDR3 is TGTGCCAGCTCACCACCGGCCGGGACAGCCTCGGGGGAGACCCAGTACTTC.

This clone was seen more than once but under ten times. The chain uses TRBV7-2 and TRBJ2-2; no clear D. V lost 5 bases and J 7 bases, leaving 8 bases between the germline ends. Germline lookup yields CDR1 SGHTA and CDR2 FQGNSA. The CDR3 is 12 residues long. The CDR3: CASSTYGGELFF. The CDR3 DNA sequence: TGTGCCAGCAGCACCTACGGCGGGGAGCTGTTTTTT. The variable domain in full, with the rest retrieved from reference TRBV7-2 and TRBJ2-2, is GAGVSQSPSNKVTEKGKDVELRCDPISGHTALYWYRQSLGQGLEFLIYFQGNSAPDKSGLPSDRFSAERTGGSVSTLTIQRTQQEDSAVYLCASSTYGGELFFGEGSRLTVL.

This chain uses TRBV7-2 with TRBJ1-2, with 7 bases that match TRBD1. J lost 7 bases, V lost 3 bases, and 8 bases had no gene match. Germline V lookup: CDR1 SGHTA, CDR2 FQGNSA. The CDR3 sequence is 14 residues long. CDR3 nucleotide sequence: TGTGCCAGCAGCTTGTGGGACAGCGAGTTTGGCTACACCTTC. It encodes CASSLWDSEFGYTF.

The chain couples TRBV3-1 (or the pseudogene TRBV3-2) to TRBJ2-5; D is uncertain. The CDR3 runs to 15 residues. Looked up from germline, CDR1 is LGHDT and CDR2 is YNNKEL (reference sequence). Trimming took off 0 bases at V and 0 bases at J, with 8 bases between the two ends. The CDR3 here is CASSQDLTDQETQYF. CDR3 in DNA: TGTGCCAGCAGCCAAGATCTAACAGACCAAGAGACCCAGTACTTC.

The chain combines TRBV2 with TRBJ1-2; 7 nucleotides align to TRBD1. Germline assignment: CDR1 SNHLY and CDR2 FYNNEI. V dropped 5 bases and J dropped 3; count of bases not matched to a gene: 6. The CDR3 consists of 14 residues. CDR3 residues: CASSSFDRDYGYTF. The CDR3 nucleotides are TGTGCCAGCAGTTCCTTTGACAGGGACTATGGCTACACCTTC.

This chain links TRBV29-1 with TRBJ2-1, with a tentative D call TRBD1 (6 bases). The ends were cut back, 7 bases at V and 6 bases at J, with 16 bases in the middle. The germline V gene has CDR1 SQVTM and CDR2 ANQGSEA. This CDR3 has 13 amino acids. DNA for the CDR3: TGCAGCGCGGACAGCATCGTGGGCAATGAGCAGTTCTTC. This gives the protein CSADSIVGNEQFF.

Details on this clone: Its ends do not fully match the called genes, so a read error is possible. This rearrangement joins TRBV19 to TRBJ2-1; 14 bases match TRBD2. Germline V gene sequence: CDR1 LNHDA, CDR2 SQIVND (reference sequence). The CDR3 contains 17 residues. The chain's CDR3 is CASIIDTGTSGGTGQFF. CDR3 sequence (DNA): TGTGCCAGTATTATAGATACCGGGACTAGCGGGGGAACGGGGCAGTTCTTC.

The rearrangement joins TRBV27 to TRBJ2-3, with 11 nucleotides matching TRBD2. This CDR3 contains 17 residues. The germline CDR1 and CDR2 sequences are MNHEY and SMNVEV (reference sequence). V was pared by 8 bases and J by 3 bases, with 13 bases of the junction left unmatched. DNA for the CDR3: TGTGCCAGCTCCACCTCTAGCGGGAGGACTAGAACAGATACGCAGTATTTT. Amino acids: CASSTSSGRTRTDTQYF.

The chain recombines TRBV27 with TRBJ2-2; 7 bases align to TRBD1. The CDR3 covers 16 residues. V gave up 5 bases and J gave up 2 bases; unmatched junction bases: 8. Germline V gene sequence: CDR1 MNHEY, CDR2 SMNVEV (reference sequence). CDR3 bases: TGTGCCAGCAGTGTAGGGACAGCCATCAACACCGGGGAGCTGTTTTTT. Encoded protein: CASSVGTAINTGELFF.

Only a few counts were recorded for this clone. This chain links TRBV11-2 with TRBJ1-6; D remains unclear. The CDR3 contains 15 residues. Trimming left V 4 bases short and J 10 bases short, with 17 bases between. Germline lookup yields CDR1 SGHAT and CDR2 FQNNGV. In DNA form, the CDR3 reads TGTGCCAGCAGCTACCGTCCGGGAGTTGAGTCACCCCTCCACTTT. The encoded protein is CASSYRPGVESPLHF.

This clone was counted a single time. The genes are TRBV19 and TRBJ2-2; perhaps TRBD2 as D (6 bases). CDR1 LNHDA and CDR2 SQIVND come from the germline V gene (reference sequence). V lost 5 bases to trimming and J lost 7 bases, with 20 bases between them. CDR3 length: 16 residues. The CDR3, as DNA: TGTGCCAGTAGTTCTTTCGGCGTTGGGGGAGGCGGGGAGCTGTTTTTT. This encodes CASSSFGVGGGGELFF.